This T cell receptor beta chain was captured by sequencing in a study of T cell responses to AZD1222 COVID-19 vaccine. Method: immunoSEQ multiplex PCR; TCRdb's copy keeps in-frame clones and lacks some. The sample lists roughly 270,000 clones, 90% to 95% occurring once. The germline V gene encodes CDR1 SEHNR and CDR2 FQNEAQ (reference sequence). Trimming cost V 11 bases and J 4 bases, with 21 bases left between them. The CDR3 is made up of 15 amino acids. This sequence joins TRBV7-9 and TRBJ1-3; D is uncertain. This TCR was sampled from an adult who received the AZD1222 COVID-19 vaccine. The sequenced sample was peripheral blood, obtained 28 days after the second AZD1222 dose. The CDR3 loop reads CAGYVPGVYGNTIYF. The CDR3 nucleotides are TGTGCCGGGTACGTCCCCGGGGTGTACGGAAACACCATATATTTT.